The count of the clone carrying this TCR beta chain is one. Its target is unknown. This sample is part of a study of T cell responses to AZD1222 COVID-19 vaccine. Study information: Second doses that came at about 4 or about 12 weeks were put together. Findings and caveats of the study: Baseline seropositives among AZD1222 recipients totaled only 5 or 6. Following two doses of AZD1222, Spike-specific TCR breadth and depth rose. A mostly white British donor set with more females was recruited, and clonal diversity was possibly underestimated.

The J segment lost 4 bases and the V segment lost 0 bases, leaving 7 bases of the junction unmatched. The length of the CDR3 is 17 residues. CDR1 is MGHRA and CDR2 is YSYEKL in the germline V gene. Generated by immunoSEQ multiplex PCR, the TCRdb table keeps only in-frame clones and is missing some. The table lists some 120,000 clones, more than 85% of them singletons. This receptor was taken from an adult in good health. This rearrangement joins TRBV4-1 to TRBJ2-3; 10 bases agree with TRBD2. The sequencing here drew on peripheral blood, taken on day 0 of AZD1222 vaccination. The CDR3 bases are TGCGCCAGCAGCCAAGATTCTAGCGGGAGTTCCCCAGATACGCAGTATTTT. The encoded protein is CASSQDSSGSSPDTQYF.